The clone carrying this T cell receptor beta chain was recorded many times. What it recognizes is unknown. This sample stems from a study of CD8 T cells in ankylosing spondylitis. Study-wide points: Reports of some motif variants in reactive arthritis synovial fluid and blood predate this one. A TCR beta motif of 7 to 9 highly homologous variants seemed to mark ankylosing spondylitis blood. Reports say disease-linked clones showed up significantly more in matched ankylosing spondylitis synovial fluid.

Germline-derived CDR1 and CDR2 are WSHSY and SAAADI. Between the trimmed V and J ends, which lost 7 bases and 4 bases, there was a span of 13 bases. The CDR3 runs to 13 residues. Using quantitative 5'-RACE with molecular barcodes, the authors made TCR beta libraries. TCRdb called the 5' RACE reads again in MiXCR, with one record for every CDR3 protein. This sample has fewer than 350,000 distinct CDR3 sequences; around 10% occur once, and the top ten carry roughly a tenth. The V call is TRBV10-2, the J call TRBJ2-5; D remains ambiguous. What was sequenced was blood, either unsorted or a sorted T cell fraction (not recorded which). The receptor comes from a female donor with ankylosing spondylitis or in good health (not recorded which). The CDR3 DNA sequence: TGCGCCAGCAAGGTCGGTGGGTCAGAGACCCAGTACTTC. This sequence encodes CASKVGGSETQYF.